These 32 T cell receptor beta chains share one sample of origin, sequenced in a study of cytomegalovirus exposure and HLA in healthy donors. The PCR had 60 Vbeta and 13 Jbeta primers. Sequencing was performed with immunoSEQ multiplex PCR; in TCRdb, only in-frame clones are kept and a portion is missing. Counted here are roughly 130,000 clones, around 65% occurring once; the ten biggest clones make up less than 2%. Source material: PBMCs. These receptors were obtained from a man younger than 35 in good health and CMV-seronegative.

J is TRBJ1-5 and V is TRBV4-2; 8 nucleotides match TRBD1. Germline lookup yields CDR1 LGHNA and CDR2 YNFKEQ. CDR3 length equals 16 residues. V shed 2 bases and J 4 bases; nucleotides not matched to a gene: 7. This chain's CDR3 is CASSQQGQAANQPQHF. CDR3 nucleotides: TGTGCCAGCAGCCAACAGGGACAGGCCGCGAATCAGCCCCAGCATTTT.

CDR3 in amino acids: CASTGGTGFNQPQHF. CDR3 in DNA: TGTGCCAGCACCGGCGGGACAGGGTTCAATCAGCCCCAGCATTTT. The chain has TRBV2 and TRBJ1-5; 9 bases are a match to TRBD1. This CDR3 has 15 amino acids. With 7 bases clipped from V and 3 bases from J, the junction kept 7 bases outside the gene matches. Germline V gene sequence: CDR1 SNHLY, CDR2 FYNNEI.

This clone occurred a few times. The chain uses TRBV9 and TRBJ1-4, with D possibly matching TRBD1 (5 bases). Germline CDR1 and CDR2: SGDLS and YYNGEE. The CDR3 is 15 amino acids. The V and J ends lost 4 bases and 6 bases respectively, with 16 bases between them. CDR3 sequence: CASSPDSGVDEKLFF. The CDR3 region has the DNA TGTGCCAGCAGCCCAGACTCGGGGGTAGATGAAAAACTGTTTTTT.

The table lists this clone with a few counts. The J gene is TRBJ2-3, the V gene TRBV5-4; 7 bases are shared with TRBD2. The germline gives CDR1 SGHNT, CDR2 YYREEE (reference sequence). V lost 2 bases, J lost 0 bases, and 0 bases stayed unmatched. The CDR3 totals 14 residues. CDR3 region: CASSFSGSTDTQYF. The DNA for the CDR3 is TGTGCCAGCAGCTTTAGCGGGAGCACAGATACGCAGTATTTT.

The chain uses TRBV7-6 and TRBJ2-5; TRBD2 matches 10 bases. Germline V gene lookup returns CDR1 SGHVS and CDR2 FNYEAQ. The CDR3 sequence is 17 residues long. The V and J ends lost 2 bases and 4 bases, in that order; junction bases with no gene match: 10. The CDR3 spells CASSLKAGGREGETQYF. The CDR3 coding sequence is TGTGCCAGCAGCTTAAAAGCGGGGGGGCGGGAAGGAGAGACCCAGTACTTC.

CDR3 bases: TGTGCCAGCAGTTTGCGGCTTTCCACAGATACGCAGTATTTT. It encodes CASSLRLSTDTQYF. The chain combines TRBV27 with TRBJ2-3; D gene unclear. Trimming took off 3 bases at V and 2 bases at J, with 9 bases between the two ends. This CDR3 is built from 14 residues. Germline-derived CDR1 and CDR2 are MNHEY and SMNVEV (reference sequence).

CDR3 residues: CASSPRGDRTAEAFF. In DNA, the CDR3 is TGTGCCAGCAGCCCCCGAGGAGACCGTACTGCTGAAGCTTTCTTT. The chain is built from TRBV9 and TRBJ1-1; D ambiguous. V lost 4 bases, J lost 6 bases, and 19 bases lay in between. Germline CDR1 and CDR2: SGDLS and YYNGEE. The CDR3 is 15 amino acids. The entire variable domain, with the rest obtained from reference TRBV9 and TRBJ1-1, is as follows: DSGVTQTPKHLITATGQRVTLRCSPRSGDLSVYWYQQSLDQGLQFLIQYYNGEERAKGNILERFSAQQFPDLHSELNLSSLELGDSALYFCASSPRGDRTAEAFFGQGTRLTVV.

CDR3: CAISASKGTEAFF. The CDR3 bases are TGTGCCATCAGTGCGTCCAAGGGGACTGAAGCTTTCTTT. V usage is TRBV10-3 and J usage is TRBJ1-1; the D gene is possibly TRBD1 (5 bases). V lost 4 bases and J lost 5, with 11 bases in between. Germline V gene data show CDR1 as ENHRY and CDR2 as SYGVKD. The CDR3 is made up of 13 amino acids.

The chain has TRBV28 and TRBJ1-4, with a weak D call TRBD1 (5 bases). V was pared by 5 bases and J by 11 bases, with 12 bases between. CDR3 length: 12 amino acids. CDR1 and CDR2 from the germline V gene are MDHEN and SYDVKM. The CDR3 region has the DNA TGTGCCAGCAGTCCCAACAGGAGTAAACTGTTTTTT. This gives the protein CASSPNRSKLFF.

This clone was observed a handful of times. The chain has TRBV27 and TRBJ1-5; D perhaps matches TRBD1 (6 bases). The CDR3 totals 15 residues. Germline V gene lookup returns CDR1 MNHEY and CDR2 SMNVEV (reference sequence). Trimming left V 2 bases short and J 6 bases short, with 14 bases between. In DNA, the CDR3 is TGTGCCAGCAGTTTAGGGGGCGCGGTGGGTCAGCCCCAGCATTTT. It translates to CASSLGGAVGQPQHF.

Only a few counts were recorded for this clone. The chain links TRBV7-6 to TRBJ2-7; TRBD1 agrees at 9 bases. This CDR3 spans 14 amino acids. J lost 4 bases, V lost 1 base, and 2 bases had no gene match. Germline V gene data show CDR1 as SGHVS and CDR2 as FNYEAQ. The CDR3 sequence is CASSLGDRVYEQYF. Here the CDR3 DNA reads TGTGCCAGCAGCTTAGGGGACAGGGTTTACGAGCAGTACTTC.

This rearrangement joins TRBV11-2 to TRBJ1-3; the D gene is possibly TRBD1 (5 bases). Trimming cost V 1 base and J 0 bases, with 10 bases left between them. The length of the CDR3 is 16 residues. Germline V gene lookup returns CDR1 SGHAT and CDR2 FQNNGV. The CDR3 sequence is CASSLAGQNSGNTIYF. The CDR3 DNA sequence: TGTGCCAGCAGCTTAGCAGGGCAAAACTCTGGAAACACCATATATTTT.

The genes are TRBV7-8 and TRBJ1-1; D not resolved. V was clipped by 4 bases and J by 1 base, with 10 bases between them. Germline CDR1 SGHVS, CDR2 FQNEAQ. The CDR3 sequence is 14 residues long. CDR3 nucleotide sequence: TGTGCCAGCAGCTCTAAGACTGGGAACACTGAAGCTTTCTTT. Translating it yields CASSSKTGNTEAFF.

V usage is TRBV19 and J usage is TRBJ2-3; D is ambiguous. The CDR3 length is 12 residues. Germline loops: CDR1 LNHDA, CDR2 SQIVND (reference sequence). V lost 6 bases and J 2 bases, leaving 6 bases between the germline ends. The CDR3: CASSPNTDTQYF. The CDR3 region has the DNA TGTGCCAGTAGCCCTAACACAGATACGCAGTATTTT. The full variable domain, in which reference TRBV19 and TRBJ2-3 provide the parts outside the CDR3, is DGGITQSPKYLFRKEGQNVTLSCEQNLNHDAMYWYRQDPGQGLRLIYYSQIVNDFQKGDIAEGYSVSREKKESFPLTVTSAQKNPTAFYLCASSPNTDTQYFGPGTRLTVL.

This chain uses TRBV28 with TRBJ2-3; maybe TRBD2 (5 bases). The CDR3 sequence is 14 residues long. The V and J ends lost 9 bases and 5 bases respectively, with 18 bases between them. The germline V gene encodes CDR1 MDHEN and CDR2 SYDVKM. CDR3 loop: CASFGGVRGDTQYF. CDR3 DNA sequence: TGTGCCAGTTTTGGTGGGGTTCGGGGAGATACGCAGTATTTT.

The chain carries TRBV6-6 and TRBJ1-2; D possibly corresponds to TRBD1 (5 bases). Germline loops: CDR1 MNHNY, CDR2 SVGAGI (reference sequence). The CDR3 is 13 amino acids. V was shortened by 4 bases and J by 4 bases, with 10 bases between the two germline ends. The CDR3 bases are TGTGCCAGCAGTTTCAGGGACTCCTATGGCTACACCTTC. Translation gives CASSFRDSYGYTF.

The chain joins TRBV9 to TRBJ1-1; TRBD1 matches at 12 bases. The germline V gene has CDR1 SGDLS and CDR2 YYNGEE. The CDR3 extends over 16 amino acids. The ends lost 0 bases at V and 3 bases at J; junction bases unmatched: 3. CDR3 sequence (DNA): TGTGCCAGCAGCGTAGAGGGACAGGGGGCTTACACTGAAGCTTTCTTT. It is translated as CASSVEGQGAYTEAFF. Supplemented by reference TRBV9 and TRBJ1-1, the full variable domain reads DSGVTQTPKHLITATGQRVTLRCSPRSGDLSVYWYQQSLDQGLQFLIQYYNGEERAKGNILERFSAQQFPDLHSELNLSSLELGDSALYFCASSVEGQGAYTEAFFGQGTRLTVV.

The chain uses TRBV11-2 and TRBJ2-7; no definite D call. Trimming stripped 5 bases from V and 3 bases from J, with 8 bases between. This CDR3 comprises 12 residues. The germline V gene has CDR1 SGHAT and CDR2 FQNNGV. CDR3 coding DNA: TGTGCCAGCAGCCGTGCAGTCTACGAGCAGTACTTC. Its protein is CASSRAVYEQYF. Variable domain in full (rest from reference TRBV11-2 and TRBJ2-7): EAGVAQSPRYKIIEKRQSVAFWCNPISGHATLYWYQQILGQGPKLLIQFQNNGVVDDSQLPKDRFSAERLKGVDSTLKIQPAKLEDSAVYLCASSRAVYEQYFGPGTRLTVT.

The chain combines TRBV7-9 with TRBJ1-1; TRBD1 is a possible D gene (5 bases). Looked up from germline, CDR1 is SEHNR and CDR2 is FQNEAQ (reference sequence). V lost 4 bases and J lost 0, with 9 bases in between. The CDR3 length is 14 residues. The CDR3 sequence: CASSSTALNTEAFF. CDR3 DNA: TGTGCCAGCAGCTCGACAGCCCTGAACACTGAAGCTTTCTTT. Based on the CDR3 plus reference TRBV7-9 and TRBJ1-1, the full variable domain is DTGVSQNPRHKITKRGQNVTFRCDPISEHNRLYWYRQTLGQGPEFLTYFQNEAQLEKSRLLSDRFSAERPKGSFSTLEIQRTEQGDSAMYLCASSSTALNTEAFFGQGTRLTVV.

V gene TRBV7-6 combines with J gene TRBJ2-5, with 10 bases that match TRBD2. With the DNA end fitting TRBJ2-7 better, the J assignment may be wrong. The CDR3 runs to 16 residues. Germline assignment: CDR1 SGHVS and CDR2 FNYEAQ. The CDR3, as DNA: TGTGCCAGCAGCTTAGAGGCTAGCGGGAGCCGCCACGAGCAGTACTTC. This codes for CASSLEASGSRHEQYF.

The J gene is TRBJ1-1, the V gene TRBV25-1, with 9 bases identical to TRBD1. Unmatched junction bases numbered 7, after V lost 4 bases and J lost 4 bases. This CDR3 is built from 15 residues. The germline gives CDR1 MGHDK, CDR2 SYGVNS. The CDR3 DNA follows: TGTGCCAGCAGTGGATCCCGGGACAGGGTCACTGAAGCTTTCTTT. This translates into CASSGSRDRVTEAFF. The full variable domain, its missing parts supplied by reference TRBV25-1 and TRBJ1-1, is EADIYQTPRYLVIGTGKKITLECSQTMGHDKMYWYQQDPGMELHLIHYSYGVNSTEKGDLSSESTVSRIRTEHFPLTLESARPSHTSQYLCASSGSRDRVTEAFFGQGTRLTVV.

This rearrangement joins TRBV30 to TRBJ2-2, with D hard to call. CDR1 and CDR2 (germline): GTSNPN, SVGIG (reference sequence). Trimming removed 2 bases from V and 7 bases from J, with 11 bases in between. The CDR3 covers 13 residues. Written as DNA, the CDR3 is TGTGCCTGGAGTCCGAGACTTCACGGGGAGCTGTTTTTT. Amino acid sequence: CAWSPRLHGELFF. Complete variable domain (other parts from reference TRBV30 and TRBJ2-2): SQTIHQWPATLVQPVGSPLSLECTVEGTSNPNLYWYRQAAGRGLQLLFYSVGIGQISSEVPQNLSASRPQDRQFILSSKKLLLSDSGFYLCAWSPRLHGELFFGEGSRLTVL.

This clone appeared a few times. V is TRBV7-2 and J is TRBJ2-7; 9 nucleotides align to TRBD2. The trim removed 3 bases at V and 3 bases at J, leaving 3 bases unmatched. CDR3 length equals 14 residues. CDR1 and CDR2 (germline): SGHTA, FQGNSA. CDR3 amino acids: CASSFSGSVYEQYF. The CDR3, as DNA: TGTGCCAGCAGCTTTAGCGGGAGCGTCTACGAGCAGTACTTC.

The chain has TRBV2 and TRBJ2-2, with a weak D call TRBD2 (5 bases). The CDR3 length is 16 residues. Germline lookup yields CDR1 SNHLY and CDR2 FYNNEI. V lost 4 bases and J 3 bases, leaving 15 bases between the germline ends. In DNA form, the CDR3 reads TGTGCCAGCAGTGTCGTGTACCCGCGGGACACCGGGGAGCTGTTTTTT. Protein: CASSVVYPRDTGELFF.

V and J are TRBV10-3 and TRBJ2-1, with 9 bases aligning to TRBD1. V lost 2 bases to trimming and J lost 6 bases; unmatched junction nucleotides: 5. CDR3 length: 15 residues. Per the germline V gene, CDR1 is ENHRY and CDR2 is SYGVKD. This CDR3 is CAISETGGAPNEQFF. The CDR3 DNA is TGTGCCATCAGTGAGACAGGGGGCGCCCCCAATGAGCAGTTCTTC.

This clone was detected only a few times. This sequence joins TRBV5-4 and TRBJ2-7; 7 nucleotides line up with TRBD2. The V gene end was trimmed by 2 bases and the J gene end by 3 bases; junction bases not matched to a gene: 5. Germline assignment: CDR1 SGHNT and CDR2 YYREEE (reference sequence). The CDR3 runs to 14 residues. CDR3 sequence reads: CASSFGGVFYEQYF. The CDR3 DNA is TGTGCCAGCAGCTTTGGGGGGGTTTTCTACGAGCAGTACTTC. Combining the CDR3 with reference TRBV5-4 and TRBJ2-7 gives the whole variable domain ETGVTQSPTHLIKTRGQQVTLRCSSQSGHNTVSWYQQALGQGPQFIFQYYREEENGRGNFPPRFSGLQFPNYSSELNVNALELDDSALYLCASSFGGVFYEQYFGPGTRLTVT.

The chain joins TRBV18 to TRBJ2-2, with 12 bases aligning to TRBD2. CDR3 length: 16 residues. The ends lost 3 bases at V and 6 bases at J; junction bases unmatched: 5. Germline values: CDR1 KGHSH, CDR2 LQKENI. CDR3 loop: CASSPRTSGTAGELFF. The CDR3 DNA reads TGTGCCAGCTCACCGCGGACTAGCGGGACGGCCGGGGAGCTGTTTTTT. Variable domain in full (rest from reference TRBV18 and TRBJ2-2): NAGVMQNPRHLVRRRGQEARLRCSPMKGHSHVYWYRQLPEEGLKFMVYLQKENIIDESGMPKERFSAEFPKEGPSILRIQQVVRGDSAAYFCASSPRTSGTAGELFFGEGSRLTVL.

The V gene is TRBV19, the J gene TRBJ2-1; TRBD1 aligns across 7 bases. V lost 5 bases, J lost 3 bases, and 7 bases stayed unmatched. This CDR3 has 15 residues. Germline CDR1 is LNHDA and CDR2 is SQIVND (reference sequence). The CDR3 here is CASSGGQDLYNEQFF. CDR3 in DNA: TGTGCCAGTAGTGGTGGACAGGACCTCTACAATGAGCAGTTCTTC.

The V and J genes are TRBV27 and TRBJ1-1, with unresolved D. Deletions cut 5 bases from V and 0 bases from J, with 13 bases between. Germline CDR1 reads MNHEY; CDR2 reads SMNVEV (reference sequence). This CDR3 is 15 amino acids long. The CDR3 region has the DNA TGTGCCAGCAGTCCCACGGGAGGCATGAACACTGAAGCTTTCTTT. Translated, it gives CASSPTGGMNTEAFF.

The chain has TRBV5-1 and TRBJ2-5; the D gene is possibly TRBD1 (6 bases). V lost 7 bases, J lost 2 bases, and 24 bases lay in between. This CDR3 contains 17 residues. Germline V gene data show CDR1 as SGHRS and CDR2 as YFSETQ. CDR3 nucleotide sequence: TGCGCCAGCCGAACTCCTTCAGGAAAGGGGGTTCAAGAGACCCAGTACTTC. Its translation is CASRTPSGKGVQETQYF.

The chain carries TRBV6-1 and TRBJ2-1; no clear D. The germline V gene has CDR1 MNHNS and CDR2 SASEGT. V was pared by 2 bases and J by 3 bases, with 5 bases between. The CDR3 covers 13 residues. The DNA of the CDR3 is TGTGCCAGCAGTGAATCTAGCTACAATGAGCAGTTCTTC. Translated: CASSESSYNEQFF.

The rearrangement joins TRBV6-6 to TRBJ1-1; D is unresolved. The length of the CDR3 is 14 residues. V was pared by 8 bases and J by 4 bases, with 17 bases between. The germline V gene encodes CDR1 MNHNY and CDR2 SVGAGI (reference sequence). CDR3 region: CASCTDPLSTEAFF. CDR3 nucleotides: TGTGCCAGCTGCACAGACCCACTGAGCACTGAAGCTTTCTTT.